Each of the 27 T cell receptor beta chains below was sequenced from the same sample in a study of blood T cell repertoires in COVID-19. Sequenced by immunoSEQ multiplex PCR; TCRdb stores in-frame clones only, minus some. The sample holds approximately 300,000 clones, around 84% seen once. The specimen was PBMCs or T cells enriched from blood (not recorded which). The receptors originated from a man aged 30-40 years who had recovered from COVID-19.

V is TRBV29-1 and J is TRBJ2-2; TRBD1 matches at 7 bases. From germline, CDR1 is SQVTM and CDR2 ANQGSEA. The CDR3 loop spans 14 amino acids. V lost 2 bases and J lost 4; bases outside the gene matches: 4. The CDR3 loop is CSVEPRGITGELFF. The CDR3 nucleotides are TGCAGCGTTGAACCCAGGGGGATCACCGGGGAGCTGTTTTTT.

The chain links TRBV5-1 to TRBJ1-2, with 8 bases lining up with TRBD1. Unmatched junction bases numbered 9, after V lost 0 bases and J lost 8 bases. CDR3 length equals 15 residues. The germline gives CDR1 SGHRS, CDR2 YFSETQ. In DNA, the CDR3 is TGCGCCAGCAGCTTGGATAGGACAGGGCTCCGCGGCTACACCTTC. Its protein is CASSLDRTGLRGYTF.

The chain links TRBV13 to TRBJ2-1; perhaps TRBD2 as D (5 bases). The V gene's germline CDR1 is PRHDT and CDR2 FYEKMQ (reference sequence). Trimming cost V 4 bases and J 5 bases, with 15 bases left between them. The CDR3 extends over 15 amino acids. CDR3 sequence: CASSSPGVEHNEQFF. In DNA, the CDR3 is TGTGCCAGCAGCTCTCCCGGGGTGGAACACAATGAGCAGTTCTTC.

CDR3: CASTTGTNNEQFF. The CDR3 DNA reads TGTGCCAGCACCACCGGGACTAACAATGAGCAGTTCTTC. This chain connects TRBV7-9 to TRBJ2-1; TRBD2 agrees at 7 bases. CDR3 length: 13 amino acids. Per the germline V gene, CDR1 is SEHNR and CDR2 is FQNEAQ (reference sequence). V was pared by 7 bases and J by 5 bases, with 5 bases of the junction left unmatched. The complete variable domain, with remaining parts taken from reference TRBV7-9 and TRBJ2-1, reads DTGVSQNPRHKITKRGQNVTFRCDPISEHNRLYWYRQTLGQGPEFLTYFQNEAQLEKSRLLSDRFSAERPKGSFSTLEIQRTEQGDSAMYLCASTTGTNNEQFFGPGTRLTVL.

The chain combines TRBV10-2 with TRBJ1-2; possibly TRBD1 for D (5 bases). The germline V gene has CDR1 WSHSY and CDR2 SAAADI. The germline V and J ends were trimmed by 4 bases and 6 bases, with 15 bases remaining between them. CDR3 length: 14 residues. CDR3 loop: CASSAQGYGNGYTF. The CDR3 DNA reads TGCGCCAGCAGTGCCCAGGGTTATGGTAATGGCTACACCTTC.

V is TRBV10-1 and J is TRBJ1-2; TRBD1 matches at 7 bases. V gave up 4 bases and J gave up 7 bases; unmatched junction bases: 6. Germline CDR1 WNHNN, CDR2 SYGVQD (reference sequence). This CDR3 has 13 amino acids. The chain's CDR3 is CASSAGTVAGYTF. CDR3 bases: TGCGCCAGCAGTGCCGGGACAGTTGCTGGCTACACCTTC.

The CDR3: CASTPGYSNTEAFF. The CDR3 DNA sequence: TGTGCCAGCACCCCAGGGTACTCGAACACTGAAGCTTTCTTT. The chain carries TRBV27 and TRBJ1-1; TRBD1 is a possible D gene (5 bases). V lost 7 bases to trimming and J lost 1 base, with 13 bases between them. The CDR3 sequence is 14 residues long. In germline, CDR1 is MNHEY, CDR2 SMNVEV (reference sequence).

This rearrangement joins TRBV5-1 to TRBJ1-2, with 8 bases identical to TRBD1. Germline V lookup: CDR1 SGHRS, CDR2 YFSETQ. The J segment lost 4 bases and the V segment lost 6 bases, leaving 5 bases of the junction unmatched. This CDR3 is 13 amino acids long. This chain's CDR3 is CASTGTGGYGYTF. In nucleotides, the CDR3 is TGCGCCAGCACCGGAACAGGGGGCTATGGCTACACCTTC.

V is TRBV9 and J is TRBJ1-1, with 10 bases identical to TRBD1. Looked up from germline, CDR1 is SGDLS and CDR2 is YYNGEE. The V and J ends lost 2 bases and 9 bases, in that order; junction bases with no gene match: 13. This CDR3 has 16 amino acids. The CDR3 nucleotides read TGTGCCAGCAGCGTCGGGACAGGGGCGAGGTCCTCGAAAGCTTTCTTT. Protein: CASSVGTGARSSKAFF. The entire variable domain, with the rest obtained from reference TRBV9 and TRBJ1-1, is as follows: DSGVTQTPKHLITATGQRVTLRCSPRSGDLSVYWYQQSLDQGLQFLIQYYNGEERAKGNILERFSAQQFPDLHSELNLSSLELGDSALYFCASSVGTGARSSKAFFGQGTRLTVV.

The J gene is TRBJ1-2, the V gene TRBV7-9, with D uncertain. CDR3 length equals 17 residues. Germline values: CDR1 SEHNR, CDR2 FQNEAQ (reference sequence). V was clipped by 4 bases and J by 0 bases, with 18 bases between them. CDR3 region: CASSSTRDYGPNYGYTF. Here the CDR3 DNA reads TGTGCCAGCAGCTCAACCCGGGATTATGGCCCTAACTATGGCTACACCTTC.

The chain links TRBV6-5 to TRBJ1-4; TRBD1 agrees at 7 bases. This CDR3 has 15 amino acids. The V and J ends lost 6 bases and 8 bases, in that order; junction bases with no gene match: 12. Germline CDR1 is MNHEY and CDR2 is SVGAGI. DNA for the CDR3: TGTGCCAGCAGGGGTGTACAGGGGATCCGAGAAAAACTGTTTTTT. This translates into CASRGVQGIREKLFF.

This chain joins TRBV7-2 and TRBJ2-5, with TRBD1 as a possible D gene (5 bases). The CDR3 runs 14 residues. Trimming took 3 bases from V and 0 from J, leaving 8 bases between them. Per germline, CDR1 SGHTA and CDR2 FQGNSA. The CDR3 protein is CASSLGRNQETQYF. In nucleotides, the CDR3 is TGTGCCAGCAGCTTGGGGCGGAACCAAGAGACCCAGTACTTC.

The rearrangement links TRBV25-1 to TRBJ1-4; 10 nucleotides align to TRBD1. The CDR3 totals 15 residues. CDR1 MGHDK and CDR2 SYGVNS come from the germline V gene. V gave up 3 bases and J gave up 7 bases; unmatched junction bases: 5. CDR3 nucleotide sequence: TGTGCCAGCAGTGATGACAGGGGGCAGCGTGAAAAACTGTTTTTT. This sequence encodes CASSDDRGQREKLFF.

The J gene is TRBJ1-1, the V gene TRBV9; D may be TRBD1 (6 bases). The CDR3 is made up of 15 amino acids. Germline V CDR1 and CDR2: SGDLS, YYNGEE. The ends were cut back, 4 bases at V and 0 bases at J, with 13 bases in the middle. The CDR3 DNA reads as TGTGCCAGCAGCACCGACAGGAGACTGAACACTGAAGCTTTCTTT. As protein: CASSTDRRLNTEAFF. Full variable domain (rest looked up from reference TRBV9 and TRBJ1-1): DSGVTQTPKHLITATGQRVTLRCSPRSGDLSVYWYQQSLDQGLQFLIQYYNGEERAKGNILERFSAQQFPDLHSELNLSSLELGDSALYFCASSTDRRLNTEAFFGQGTRLTVV.

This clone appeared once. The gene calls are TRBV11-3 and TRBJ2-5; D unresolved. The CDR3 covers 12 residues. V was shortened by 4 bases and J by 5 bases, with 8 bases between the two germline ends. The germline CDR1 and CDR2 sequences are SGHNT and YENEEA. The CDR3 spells CASSSRRETQYF. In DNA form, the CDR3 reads TGTGCCAGCAGCTCCCGGCGGGAGACCCAGTACTTC.

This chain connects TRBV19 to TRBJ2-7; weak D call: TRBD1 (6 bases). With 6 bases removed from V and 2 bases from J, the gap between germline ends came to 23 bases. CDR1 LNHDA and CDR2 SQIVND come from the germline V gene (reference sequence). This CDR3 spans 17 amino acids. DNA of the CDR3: TGTGCCAGTAGCCCTGGACAGACCCTTACTCACACCTACGAGCAGTACTTC. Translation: CASSPGQTLTHTYEQYF.

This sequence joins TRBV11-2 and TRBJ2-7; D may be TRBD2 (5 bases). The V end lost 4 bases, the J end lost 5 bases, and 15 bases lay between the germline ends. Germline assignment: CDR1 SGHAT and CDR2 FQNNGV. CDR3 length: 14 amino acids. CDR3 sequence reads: CASSSGKGRDEQYF. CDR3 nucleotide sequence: TGTGCCAGCAGCTCCGGGAAAGGGCGCGACGAGCAGTACTTC.

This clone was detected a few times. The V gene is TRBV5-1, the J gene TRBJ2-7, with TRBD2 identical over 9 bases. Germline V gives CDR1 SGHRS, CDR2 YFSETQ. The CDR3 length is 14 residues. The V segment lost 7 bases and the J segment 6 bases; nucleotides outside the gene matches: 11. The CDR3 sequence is CASSAPQAGGEQYF. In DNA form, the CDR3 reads TGCGCCAGCTCGGCTCCTCAAGCGGGAGGCGAGCAGTACTTC.

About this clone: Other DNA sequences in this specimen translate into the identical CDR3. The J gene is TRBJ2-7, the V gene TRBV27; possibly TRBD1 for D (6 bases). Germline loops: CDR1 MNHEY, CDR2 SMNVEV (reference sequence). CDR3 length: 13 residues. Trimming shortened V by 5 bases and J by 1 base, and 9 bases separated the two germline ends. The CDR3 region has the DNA TGTGCCAGCAGTCCTGGACAGTCCTACGAGCAGTACTTC. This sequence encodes CASSPGQSYEQYF.

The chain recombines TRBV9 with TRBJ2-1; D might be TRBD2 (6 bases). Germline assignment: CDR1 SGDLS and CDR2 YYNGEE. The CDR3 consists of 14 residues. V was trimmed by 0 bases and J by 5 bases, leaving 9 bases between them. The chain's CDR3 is CASSVAWGDNEQFF. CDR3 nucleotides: TGTGCCAGCAGCGTAGCCTGGGGGGACAATGAGCAGTTCTTC.

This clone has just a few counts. The CDR3 spells CATTAGRSNTEAFF. CDR3 nucleotides: TGTGCCACCACCGCGGGCCGGTCGAACACTGAAGCTTTCTTT. This chain connects TRBV24-1 to TRBJ1-1; no clear D. V gave up 8 bases and J gave up 1 base, with 13 bases separating them. In germline, CDR1 is KGHDR, CDR2 SFDVKD. The CDR3 runs to 14 residues.

In nucleotides, the CDR3 is TGCGCCAGCAGCCCCGATCACAGGACAGCAACTAATGAAAAACTGTTTTTT. Translated, it gives CASSPDHRTATNEKLFF. V usage is TRBV5-1 and J usage is TRBJ1-4; TRBD1 might be the D (6 bases). Trimming cost V 4 bases and J 0 bases, with 16 bases left between them. Germline V CDR1 and CDR2: SGHRS, YFSETQ. This CDR3 contains 17 residues.

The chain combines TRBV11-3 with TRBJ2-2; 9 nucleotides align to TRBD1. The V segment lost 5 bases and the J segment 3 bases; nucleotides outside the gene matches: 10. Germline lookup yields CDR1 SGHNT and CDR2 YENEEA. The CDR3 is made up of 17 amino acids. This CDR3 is CASSPRQGVIDTGELFF. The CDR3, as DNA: TGTGCCAGCAGCCCCCGACAGGGGGTGATTGACACCGGGGAGCTGTTTTTT.

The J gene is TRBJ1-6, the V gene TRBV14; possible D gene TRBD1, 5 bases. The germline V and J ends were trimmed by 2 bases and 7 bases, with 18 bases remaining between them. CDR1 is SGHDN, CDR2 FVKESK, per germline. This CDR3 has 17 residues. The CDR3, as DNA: TGTGCCAGCAGCCAATATCTATTAAGGGGCGGCAATTCACCCCTCCACTTT. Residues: CASSQYLLRGGNSPLHF.

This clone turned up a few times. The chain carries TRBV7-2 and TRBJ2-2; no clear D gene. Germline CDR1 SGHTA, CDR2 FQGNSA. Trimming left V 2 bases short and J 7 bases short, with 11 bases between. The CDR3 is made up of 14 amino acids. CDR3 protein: CASSLRRSDGELFF. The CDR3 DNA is TGTGCCAGCAGCTTACGACGGAGCGACGGGGAGCTGTTTTTT.

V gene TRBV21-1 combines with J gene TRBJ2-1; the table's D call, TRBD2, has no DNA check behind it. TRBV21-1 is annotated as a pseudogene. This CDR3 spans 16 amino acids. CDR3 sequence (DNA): TGTGCCAGCAGCAAAGGAGGAGCGGGGGCGGGGAATGAGCAGTTCTTC. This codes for CASSKGGAGAGNEQFF.

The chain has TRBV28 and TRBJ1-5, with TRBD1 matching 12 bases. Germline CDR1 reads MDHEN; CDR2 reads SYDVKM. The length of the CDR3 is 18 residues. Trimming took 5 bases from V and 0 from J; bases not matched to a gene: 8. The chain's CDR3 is CASSRGQGAPTSNQPQHF. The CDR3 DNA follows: TGTGCCAGCAGTCGGGGACAGGGGGCCCCTACTAGCAATCAGCCCCAGCATTTT.